Listed below are T cell receptor beta chains from one sample, sequenced in a study of CD8+ T cells in alopecia areata. The assay was immunoSEQ multiplex PCR, and TCRdb's table has in-frame clones only and misses some. The sample has some 130,000 clones, about 49% seen once. Sequencing used CD8+ T cells sorted from blood, obtained at week 0. The receptor source for this set is a human donor with alopecia areata. Each CDR3 is given with its conserved first and last residue. The D gene is left open where the match is weak. Expanded clones are given a class, and other clones once, few, many or no size at all.

>.|TRBJ2-7|TRBD1|TRBV5-6
CASSWGTVYEQYF
TGTGCCAGCAGCTGGGGGACAGTCTACGAGCAGTACTTC
>.|TRBJ2-7|TRBD2|TRBV6-4
CASSAVAGEQYF
TGTGCCAGCAGTGCTGTAGCGGGGGAACAGTACTTC
>.|TRBJ1-2|.|TRBV29-1
CSVVEEGWGVGGYTF
TGCAGCGTTGTGGAGGAAGGATGGGGAGTAGGTGGCTACACCTTC
>once|TRBJ2-5|TRBD2|TRBV7-6
CASSPNLGGRQETQYF
TGTGCCAGCAGCCCTAACTTGGGCGGGAGGCAAGAGACCCAGTACTTC
>few|TRBJ2-7|.|TRBV4-1
CASSQVYEQYF
TGCGCCAGCAGCCAAGTTTACGAGCAGTACTTC
>many|TRBJ1-1|.|TRBV10-3
CATRHNTEAFF
TGTGCCACCAGACACAACACTGAAGCTTTCTTT
>few|TRBJ2-7|.|TRBV25-1
CASSEYEAEDEQYF
TGTGCCAGCAGTGAATATGAGGCCGAGGACGAGCAGTACTTC
>few|TRBJ1-1|.|TRBV5-1
CASRDPDGTEAFF
TGCGCCAGTAGAGACCCGGACGGCACTGAAGCTTTCTTT
>few|TRBJ1-6|TRBD1|TRBV13
CASSRGQGNSPLHF
TGTGCCAGCAGCCGGGGACAGGGGAATTCACCCCTCCACTTT
>.|TRBJ2-7|TRBD2|TRBV27
CASSPRAGTACHEQYF
TGTGCCAGCAGTCCCCGAGCGGGGACGGCGTGCCACGAGCAGTACTTC
>few|TRBJ2-7|.|TRBV7-2
CASSLAGPRVSYEQYF
TGTGCCAGCAGCTTAGCGGGCCCTAGGGTCTCCTACGAGCAGTACTTC
>.|TRBJ2-7|TRBD1|TRBV11-2
CASSLVQGGSYEQYF
TGTGCCAGCAGCTTAGTTCAAGGGGGCTCATACGAGCAGTACTTC
>few|TRBJ2-5|.|TRBV2
CASNPRQGRVETQYF
TGTGCCAGCAACCCGCGGCAGGGCCGAGTTGAGACCCAGTACTTC
>few|TRBJ2-6|.|TRBV10-3
CAISEPDSSGANVLTF
TGTGCCATCAGTGAGCCCGACAGCTCTGGGGCCAACGTCCTGACTTTC
>.|TRBJ2-2|TRBD2|TRBV7-8
CASTPSLAGAPNTGELFF
TGTGCCAGCACCCCCTCACTAGCGGGGGCACCGAACACCGGGGAGCTGTTTTTT
>.|TRBJ2-7|TRBD2|TRBV5-1
CASSLERGLSYEQYF
TGCGCCAGCAGCTTGGAACGGGGACTATCCTACGAGCAGTACTTC
>few|TRBJ2-5|TRBD2|TRBV7-9
CATSRLAEEETQYF
TGTGCCACATCACGACTAGCGGAGGAAGAGACCCAGTACTTC
>.|TRBJ1-2|.|TRBV6-5
CASSYSPRVGVGYTF
TGTGCCAGCAGTTACTCGCCCCGTGTTGGGGTTGGCTACACCTTC
>.|TRBJ2-2|.|TRBV30
CAWSWVRNTGELFF
TGTGCCTGGAGTTGGGTGAGGAACACCGGGGAGCTGTTTTTT
>.|TRBJ1-1|.|TRBV15
CATSSLNTEAFF
TGTGCCACCAGCTCACTGAACACTGAAGCTTTCTTT
>.|TRBJ1-6|.|TRBV9
CASSRTQLGDSPLHF
TGTGCCAGCAGTCGGACTCAACTGGGGGATTCACCCCTCCACTTT
>.|TRBJ2-7|.|TRBV27
CASSLTGTAYEQYF
TGTGCCAGCAGTTTAACTGGGACGGCCTACGAGCAGTACTTC
>few|TRBJ2-1|.|TRBV5-6
CASGRVDEQFF
TGTGCCAGCGGTCGGGTTGATGAGCAGTTCTTC
>many|TRBJ2-7|.|TRBV7-8
CASSFTRGPTYEQYF
TGTGCCAGCAGCTTCACCAGGGGACCTACCTACGAGCAGTACTTC
>.|TRBJ1-2|.|TRBV30
CAWSVGGSGYTF
TGTGCCTGGAGTGTGGGGGGCAGTGGCTACACCTTC
>few|TRBJ2-3|TRBD1|TRBV29-1
CSVAADRASTDTQYF
TGCAGCGTCGCGGCGGACAGGGCGAGCACAGATACGCAGTATTTT